The rows below give T cell receptor beta chains drawn from one sample of a study of blood T cell repertoires in COVID-19. The repertoire was sequenced with immunoSEQ multiplex PCR; TCRdb's copy has only in-frame clones and lacks some. The data contain more than 95,000 clones, roughly 84% of them singletons. The sequenced sample was peripheral blood. The receptors were gathered from a man aged 60-69 years with acute or convalescent COVID-19. Both conserved end residues are part of each CDR3. The D gene is left open where the match is weak. Some rows have no size entry. The others give once, few or many, or a class for an expanded clone.

TGTGCCAGCTCACGATTTACAGGAAACGAGCAGTACTTC	CASSRFTGNEQYF	.	TRBV18	.	TRBJ2-7
TGTGCCAGCAGCTTAGCGGCCAGCGGTCGCACAGATACGCAGTATTTT	CASSLAASGRTDTQYF	.	TRBV7-8	.	TRBJ2-3
TGTGCCAGCAGCTCTACCGGCCGGGGGGGTGCGGCAGAGACCCAGTACTTC	CASSSTGRGGAAETQYF	once	TRBV11-3	TRBD2	TRBJ2-5
TGTGCCAGCAGCTTGGAACCAGGGCATGGGTACGAGCAGTACTTC	CASSLEPGHGYEQYF	.	TRBV28	.	TRBJ2-7
TGTGCCAGCAATCTCATCGGGGGAGATTCACCCCTCCACTTT	CASNLIGGDSPLHF	.	TRBV6-5	.	TRBJ1-6
TGTGCCAGCAGCCAGACTTTGAGCTCTGGAAACACCATATATTTT	CASSQTLSSGNTIYF	.	TRBV11-3	.	TRBJ1-3
TGCAGCGTTGAGGGGGGTGGGAACTACGAGCAGTACTTC	CSVEGGGNYEQYF	.	TRBV29-1	.	TRBJ2-7
TGTGCCACCAGTGACCCCGGGACTAGCGGAGAGACCCAGTACTTC	CATSDPGTSGETQYF	.	TRBV24-1	TRBD2	TRBJ2-5
TGTGCCAGCAGTTTGGGACAGAGATATGGCTACACCTTC	CASSLGQRYGYTF	once	TRBV27	TRBD1	TRBJ1-2
TGTGCCAGCAGGGACAGTCTAGCCAAAAACATTCAGTACTTC	CASRDSLAKNIQYF	.	TRBV2	.	TRBJ2-4
TGCAGCGGTAACAGGGCGGTGAACACTGAAGCTTTCTTT	CSGNRAVNTEAFF	few	TRBV29-1	.	TRBJ1-1
TGCGCCAGCAGCTTGGGCGGACAGCGGAACACTGAAGCTTTCTTT	CASSLGGQRNTEAFF	.	TRBV5-1	.	TRBJ1-1
TGTGCCAGCAGCCAGGGAGGCGTGTGGGAAAAACTGTTTTTT	CASSQGGVWEKLFF	.	TRBV3-1/TRBV3-2	.	TRBJ1-4
TGTGCCAGCAGTTACACAGGGGTCGGCGAGACCCAGTACTTC	CASSYTGVGETQYF	once	TRBV6-5	TRBD1	TRBJ2-5
TGTGCCAGCAGTTTATGGGAGAGCTCTGGGGCCAACGTCCTGACTTTC	CASSLWESSGANVLTF	.	TRBV28	.	TRBJ2-6
TGCGCCAGCAGCCCACGGACAGGGACCGGGGAGCTGTTTTTT	CASSPRTGTGELFF	.	TRBV5-1	TRBD1	TRBJ2-2
TGTGCCAGCAGCTTCTGGGCAGCCCAAGAGACCCAGTACTTC	CASSFWAAQETQYF	few	TRBV5-8	.	TRBJ2-5
TGTGCCAGCAGCCAAAATCTAGTGGAGGGTACGCAGTATTTT	CASSQNLVEGTQYF	.	TRBV3-1/TRBV3-2	.	TRBJ2-3
TGTGCCAGTAGTATCCCTTTGACTAGCGGGAGTACCGGGGAGCTGTTTTTT	CASSIPLTSGSTGELFF	once	TRBV19	TRBD2	TRBJ2-2
TGTGCCAGCAGTTACTCGAGACGGGGCGGGGAGCTGTTTTTT	CASSYSRRGGELFF	.	TRBV6-5	.	TRBJ2-2
TGCGCCAGCAGCTTGTTTAACGGGAAGGTCGGCAATGAGCAGTTCTTC	CASSLFNGKVGNEQFF	.	TRBV5-1	.	TRBJ2-1
TGTGCCAGCCACTATTTGACCCGACAGGAAAAACTGTTTTTT	CASHYLTRQEKLFF	.	TRBV19	.	TRBJ1-4
TGTGCCAGTAGTATGTTAGATTTAGGGAGGCGGCACAATCAGCCCCAGCATTTT	CASSMLDLGRRHNQPQHF	many	TRBV19	.	TRBJ1-5
TGTGCCAGCCATGACAAAAACACCGGGGAGCTGTTTTTT	CASHDKNTGELFF	.	TRBV28	.	TRBJ2-2
TGTGCCAGTAGTGGAAGACTCCTGTTTGGCAAGAACACTGAAGCTTTCTTT	CASSGRLLFGKNTEAFF	once	TRBV19	.	TRBJ1-1
TGTGCCAGTAGCCCTGGTGAGGCCTATCAGCCCCAGCATTTT	CASSPGEAYQPQHF	.	TRBV19	.	TRBJ1-5
TGCAGCGTTGTCGGGGATAGCACTGAAGCTTTCTTT	CSVVGDSTEAFF	.	TRBV29-1	.	TRBJ1-1
TGCGCCAGCAGCTGGGGACGGCCTAGCGGGAGCCTCAATGAGCAGTTCTTC	CASSWGRPSGSLNEQFF	.	TRBV5-1	TRBD2	TRBJ2-1
TGCGCCAGCTGTAGCGGAGTCAACAATGAGCAGTTCTTC	CASCSGVNNEQFF	.	TRBV10-1	.	TRBJ2-1
TGTGCCAGCAGCTTATATCAAGGGGGGGGAGAGACCCAGTACTTC	CASSLYQGGGETQYF	.	TRBV11-2	.	TRBJ2-5
TGTGCCAGCAGCCCCTCGGGGGGGCTAGAGACCCAGTACTTC	CASSPSGGLETQYF	.	TRBV11-3	TRBD2	TRBJ2-5
TGCGCCAGCAGCTTGACAGGGGATATCACTGAAGCTTTCTTT	CASSLTGDITEAFF	.	TRBV5-1	TRBD1	TRBJ1-1
TGTGCCACCAGCAGATATGAACAGATTGTCGCTTTCTTT	CATSRYEQIVAFF	few	TRBV15	.	TRBJ1-1
TGTGCCAGCAGTCTTACCGGCGCCAGGGCACAGGCTTTCTTT	CASSLTGARAQAFF	.	TRBV28	.	TRBJ1-1
TGTGCCACCTCCGGGACAGGGACAGATACGCAGTATTTT	CATSGTGTDTQYF	.	TRBV19	TRBD1	TRBJ2-3
TGTGCCAGCAGCTTGTTTAGCGGGAGCACAGATACGCAGTATTTT	CASSLFSGSTDTQYF	.	TRBV5-6	TRBD2	TRBJ2-3
TGCGCCACCACGACAGACGCATATACCTACAATGAGCAGTTCTTC	CATTTDAYTYNEQFF	.	TRBV5-1	.	TRBJ2-1
TGTGCCAGCAGTCGCCCGGGTAGCGGGAGCTCAGATACGCAGTATTTT	CASSRPGSGSSDTQYF	few	TRBV27	TRBD2	TRBJ2-3
TGTGCCAGCAGTCCATTTCGGTCCTCCACTCCCTACTATGGCTACACCTTC	CASSPFRSSTPYYGYTF	.	TRBV6-6	.	TRBJ1-2
TGCGCCAGCAGCTTGGGATACAGCATGAACACTGAAGCTTTCTTT	CASSLGYSMNTEAFF	.	TRBV5-1	.	TRBJ1-1
TGCAGCGTTGAACCTAGCGGCACAGATACGCAGTATTTT	CSVEPSGTDTQYF	.	TRBV29-1	.	TRBJ2-3
TGTGCCAGCAGACAAGGACAGCTGTATGGCTACACCTTC	CASRQGQLYGYTF	.	TRBV28	.	TRBJ1-2
TGCGCCAGCAGCCAGGACGGGAATAGCAATCAGCCCCAGCATTTT	CASSQDGNSNQPQHF	.	TRBV5-1	.	TRBJ1-5
TGTGCCAGCAGTCCGGCAGGGGACGATCGGACTGAAGCTTTCTTT	CASSPAGDDRTEAFF	.	TRBV6-6	.	TRBJ1-1
TGCGCCAGCAGCCCCCGAGGAGGCGCCAATGAAAAACTGTTTTTT	CASSPRGGANEKLFF	few	TRBV4-1	.	TRBJ1-4
TGTGCCAGCAGCCCCACGGGAGGAAGCTCCTACAATGAGCAGTTCTTC	CASSPTGGSSYNEQFF	.	TRBV11-3	TRBD2	TRBJ2-1
TGTGCCAGCAGTTACTCGGGGGCAAATGAAAAACTGTTTTTT	CASSYSGANEKLFF	.	TRBV6-2/TRBV6-3	.	TRBJ1-4
TGTGCCAGCAGCTTAGGACTAGCGGGAATCTATACGCAGTATTTT	CASSLGLAGIYTQYF	.	TRBV11-2	TRBD2	TRBJ2-3